These 27 T cell receptor beta chains originate from one sample sequenced in a study of cytomegalovirus exposure and HLA in healthy donors. The PCR ran on 60 Vbeta and 13 Jbeta primers. Profiling relied on immunoSEQ multiplex PCR, and the TCRdb table lists in-frame clones only, not all of them. The table records approximately 170,000 clones, 82% of them present only once. The sequenced sample was PBMCs. The receptors shown here come from a male donor in good health and CMV-seronegative.

This clone was counted only a few times. The CDR3: CASSMFGDPSGNTIYF. In nucleotides, the CDR3 is TGTGCCAGTAGTATGTTTGGAGATCCCTCTGGAAACACCATATATTTT. This chain connects TRBV19 to TRBJ1-3; D is unresolved. This CDR3 comprises 16 residues. Trimming took 3 bases from V and 0 from J, leaving 12 bases between them. CDR1 and CDR2 (germline): LNHDA, SQIVND (reference sequence).

Written as DNA, the CDR3 is TGCGCCAGCAGCCGCCTAGCGGGTTCCTACGAGCAGTACTTC. Translated: CASSRLAGSYEQYF. The V gene is TRBV4-3, the J gene TRBJ2-7; TRBD2 agrees at 8 bases. The CDR3 runs to 14 residues. The germline V gene has CDR1 LGHNA and CDR2 YSLEER. V trimming: 4 bases; J trimming: 1 base; junction bases outside the gene matches: 3.

The chain carries TRBV4-3 and TRBJ2-7; a possible D gene is TRBD2 (7 bases). The CDR3 has 17 residues. CDR1 and CDR2 (germline): LGHNA, YSLEER. V was shortened by 2 bases and J by 0 bases, with 17 bases between the two germline ends. CDR3 region: CASSQSTRGGPSYEQYF. The CDR3 coding sequence is TGCGCCAGCAGCCAATCCACAAGGGGGGGGCCCTCCTACGAGCAGTACTTC.

On this clone: Additional DNA sequences in this sample encode the identical CDR3. The chain carries TRBV7-6 and TRBJ1-4; D is unresolved. Trimming stripped 1 base from V and 8 bases from J, with 11 bases between. Germline assignment: CDR1 SGHVS and CDR2 FNYEAQ. This CDR3 is 14 amino acids long. The CDR3 sequence: CASSLGQAGEKLFF. CDR3 nucleotide sequence: TGTGCCAGCAGCTTAGGGCAGGCTGGGGAAAAACTGTTTTTT. The full variable domain, in which reference TRBV7-6 and TRBJ1-4 provide the parts outside the CDR3, is GAGVSQSPRYKVTKRGQDVALRCDPISGHVSLYWYRQALGQGPEFLTYFNYEAQQDKSGLPNDRFSAERPEGSISTLTIQRTEQRDSAMYRCASSLGQAGEKLFFGSGTQLSVL.

The CDR3 DNA is TGTGCCAGCAGCCCAGAGGGCAGCCGAAGGGACACTGAAGCTTTCTTT. This sequence encodes CASSPEGSRRDTEAFF. This rearrangement joins TRBV7-8 to TRBJ1-1; the D is unclear. Per the germline V gene, CDR1 is SGHVS and CDR2 is FQNEAQ. The CDR3 runs 16 residues. V was cut by 5 bases and J by 3 bases, with 19 bases left in between.

The chain is built from TRBV9 and TRBJ2-2; 7 positions match TRBD2. This CDR3 has 17 amino acids. From germline, CDR1 is SGDLS and CDR2 YYNGEE. J gave up 0 bases and V 0 bases, and 5 bases lay outside the gene matches. CDR3 nucleotide sequence: TGTGCCAGCAGCGTAGGCGGGACTATATCGAACACCGGGGAGCTGTTTTTT. This sequence encodes CASSVGGTISNTGELFF.

V usage is TRBV18 and J usage is TRBJ1-2, with 9 nucleotides matching TRBD1. The CDR3 spans 13 residues. The V gene end was trimmed by 4 bases and the J gene end by 7 bases; junction bases not matched to a gene: 4. The germline V gene encodes CDR1 KGHSH and CDR2 LQKENI. CDR3 nucleotides: TGTGCCAGCTCACGACAGGGGGGCATTGGCTACACCTTC. Amino acids: CASSRQGGIGYTF.

The chain is built from TRBV29-1 and TRBJ2-7, with D possibly TRBD1 on 6 matching bases. The CDR3 totals 13 residues. Germline CDR1 is SQVTM and CDR2 is ANQGSEA. The chain's CDR3 is CTYPNRAAYEQYF. Here the CDR3 DNA reads TGCACCTACCCGAACAGGGCGGCCTACGAGCAGTACTTC.

The rearrangement links TRBV6-5 to TRBJ2-1; 12 nucleotides line up with TRBD2. The V and J ends lost 5 bases and 8 bases, in that order; junction bases with no gene match: 7. Germline V lookup: CDR1 MNHEY, CDR2 SVGAGI. The CDR3 consists of 15 residues. Here the CDR3 reads CASSQSSGGVYEQFF. The CDR3 DNA follows: TGTGCCAGCAGTCAATCTAGCGGGGGGGTATATGAGCAGTTCTTC.

The sample holds one count of this clone. V is TRBV7-2 and J is TRBJ2-6, with 7 bases aligning to TRBD2. V gave up 6 bases and J gave up 2 bases; unmatched junction bases: 1. The germline V gene has CDR1 SGHTA and CDR2 FQGNSA. The length of the CDR3 is 14 residues. The CDR3 sequence: CASRGGAGANVLTF. The CDR3 bases are TGTGCCAGCAGGGGGGGGGCTGGGGCCAACGTCCTGACTTTC. The variable domain in full, completed from reference TRBV7-2 and TRBJ2-6, reads GAGVSQSPSNKVTEKGKDVELRCDPISGHTALYWYRQSLGQGLEFLIYFQGNSAPDKSGLPSDRFSAERTGGSVSTLTIQRTQQEDSAVYLCASRGGAGANVLTFGAGSRLTVL.

The CDR3 region is CASSQEPAGAGGELFF. As DNA, the CDR3 is TGCGCCAGCAGCCAAGAACCAGCGGGGGCGGGCGGGGAGCTGTTTTTT. The chain is built from TRBV4-3 and TRBJ2-2; TRBD2 agrees at 8 bases. CDR1 LGHNA and CDR2 YSLEER come from the germline V gene. This CDR3 region has 16 residues. V was pared by 0 bases and J by 7 bases, with 7 bases of the junction left unmatched.

The J gene is TRBJ1-1, the V gene TRBV19, with D possibly TRBD1 on 6 matching bases. The V end lost 4 bases, the J end lost 0 bases, and 12 bases lay between the germline ends. Germline values: CDR1 LNHDA, CDR2 SQIVND (reference sequence). The length of the CDR3 is 15 residues. The CDR3 coding sequence is TGTGCCAGTAGTAGCACACAGGGATTGAACACTGAAGCTTTCTTT. Amino acids: CASSSTQGLNTEAFF. Drawing the rest from reference TRBV19 and TRBJ1-1, the complete variable domain is DGGITQSPKYLFRKEGQNVTLSCEQNLNHDAMYWYRQDPGQGLRLIYYSQIVNDFQKGDIAEGYSVSREKKESFPLTVTSAQKNPTAFYLCASSSTQGLNTEAFFGQGTRLTVV.

V and J are TRBV7-8 and TRBJ2-7; D is unclear. CDR1 and CDR2 from the germline V gene are SGHVS and FQNEAQ. This CDR3 has 13 amino acids. Trimming took 1 base from V and 3 from J, leaving 7 bases between them. The CDR3 DNA sequence: TGTGCCAGCAGCTTAGGCAGAAACTACGAGCAGTACTTC. Its protein is CASSLGRNYEQYF.

The chain is built from TRBV7-9 and TRBJ2-7; 9 positions agree with TRBD2. With V trimmed by 5 bases and J by 3 bases, 11 bases remained unmatched. The germline V gene encodes CDR1 SEHNR and CDR2 FQNEAQ (reference sequence). The CDR3 has 16 amino acids. CDR3 loop: CASSPPSAGGHYEQYF. CDR3 DNA sequence: TGTGCCAGCAGCCCCCCTTCGGCGGGAGGGCACTACGAGCAGTACTTC.

This clone was picked up one time. The chain couples TRBV6-5 to TRBJ2-7; D ambiguous. Germline V lookup: CDR1 MNHEY, CDR2 SVGAGI. This CDR3 comprises 13 residues. Deletions cut 5 bases from V and 2 bases from J, with 10 bases between. The DNA of the CDR3 is TGTGCCAGCAGTCCAGGATCCCCCTACGAGCAGTACTTC. Protein product: CASSPGSPYEQYF.

This clone appeared a single time. The chain recombines TRBV28 with TRBJ1-5; D is unclear. Trimming removed 1 base from V and 7 bases from J, with 11 bases in between. Germline V lookup: CDR1 MDHEN, CDR2 SYDVKM. This CDR3 spans 14 amino acids. The CDR3 DNA reads as TGTGCCAGCAGTTTATACGGGGTGAGGCAGCCCCAGCATTTT. Its translation: CASSLYGVRQPQHF.

This chain links TRBV6-4 with TRBJ1-2; TRBD1 aligns across 7 bases. V lost 5 bases and J lost 8; bases outside the gene matches: 5. The germline V gene encodes CDR1 MRHNA and CDR2 SNTAGT. There are 12 residues in the CDR3. CDR3 sequence: CASSQTGLGYTF. The CDR3 bases are TGTGCCAGCAGTCAGACAGGGTTGGGCTACACCTTC.

The chain joins TRBV19 to TRBJ1-2, with TRBD1 matching 7 bases. Germline V gene data show CDR1 as LNHDA and CDR2 as SQIVND (reference sequence). This CDR3 spans 16 amino acids. With V trimmed by 3 bases and J by 1 base, 8 bases remained unmatched. CDR3 amino acids: CASSMDGTDFNYGYTF. CDR3 in DNA: TGTGCCAGTAGTATGGACGGGACAGACTTTAACTATGGCTACACCTTC. Drawing the rest from reference TRBV19 and TRBJ1-2, the complete variable domain is DGGITQSPKYLFRKEGQNVTLSCEQNLNHDAMYWYRQDPGQGLRLIYYSQIVNDFQKGDIAEGYSVSREKKESFPLTVTSAQKNPTAFYLCASSMDGTDFNYGYTFGSGTRLTVV.

The chain is built from TRBV9 and TRBJ2-2; TRBD2 agrees at 12 bases. The CDR3 extends over 14 amino acids. From germline, CDR1 is SGDLS and CDR2 YYNGEE. V was clipped by 5 bases and J by 5 bases; unmatched bases: 1. CDR3 sequence: CASRTSGSTGELFF. CDR3 nucleotide sequence: TGTGCCAGCAGGACTAGCGGGAGTACCGGGGAGCTGTTTTTT.

The CDR3 region has the DNA TGTGCCAGCTCACCGGGACAGGGAAGTTTTTACGAGCAGTACTTC. Protein: CASSPGQGSFYEQYF. The V gene is TRBV18, the J gene TRBJ2-7; 9 nucleotides agree with TRBD1. The V segment lost 3 bases and the J segment 4 bases; nucleotides outside the gene matches: 7. This CDR3 region has 15 residues. Germline lookup yields CDR1 KGHSH and CDR2 LQKENI.

The V call is TRBV5-5, the J call TRBJ1-4; 9 bases are a match to TRBD1. CDR3 size: 15 residues. Trimming took 3 bases from V and 5 from J; bases not matched to a gene: 5. Germline CDR1 SGHKS, CDR2 YYEKEE (reference sequence). The CDR3 DNA is TGTGCCAGCAGCTGGGGACAGGGTGGGAATGAAAAACTGTTTTTT. It specifies CASSWGQGGNEKLFF.

V and J are TRBV30 and TRBJ2-1; D is ambiguous. The CDR3 has 12 residues. The germline CDR1 and CDR2 sequences are GTSNPN and SVGIG (reference sequence). The V end lost 2 bases, the J end lost 6 bases, and 8 bases lay between the germline ends. DNA for the CDR3: TGTGCCTGGAGTCGAACTCCCAATGAGCAGTTCTTC. Translated, it gives CAWSRTPNEQFF.

The chain joins TRBV10-2 to TRBJ2-1; TRBD2 agrees at 9 bases. V lost 9 bases and J lost 7; bases outside the gene matches: 7. The CDR3 covers 13 residues. Germline loops: CDR1 WSHSY, CDR2 SAAADI. The CDR3 loop is CASRRGGHNEQFF. The CDR3 DNA follows: TGCGCCAGTAGGCGGGGGGGACATAATGAGCAGTTCTTC.

The genes are TRBV7-9 and TRBJ1-1; possible D gene TRBD1, 6 bases. Germline loops: CDR1 SEHNR, CDR2 FQNEAQ (reference sequence). V lost 4 bases and J lost 7, with 16 bases in between. The CDR3 is 14 amino acids. CDR3 DNA sequence: TGTGCCAGCAGCTGGGGGACAAAGAGAGGTGAAGCTTTCTTT. This encodes CASSWGTKRGEAFF.

V and J are TRBV9 and TRBJ2-2; possible D gene TRBD1, 5 bases. In germline, CDR1 is SGDLS, CDR2 YYNGEE. The CDR3 is made up of 15 amino acids. V lost 4 bases, J lost 3 bases, and 13 bases lay in between. The CDR3 here is CASSYQGSHTGELFF. Written as DNA, the CDR3 is TGTGCCAGCAGCTATCAGGGAAGTCACACCGGGGAGCTGTTTTTT.

The chain joins TRBV6-6 to TRBJ1-6; 7 bases map to TRBD1. The length of the CDR3 is 16 residues. Germline assignment: CDR1 MNHNY and CDR2 SVGAGI (reference sequence). V gave up 4 bases and J gave up 6 bases; unmatched junction bases: 9. CDR3 in amino acids: CASSWPRQGTNSPLHF. The CDR3 coding sequence is TGTGCCAGCAGTTGGCCGAGACAGGGAACTAATTCACCCCTCCACTTT.

The rearrangement joins TRBV11-2 to TRBJ2-7; D is unresolved. Trimming took off 2 bases at V and 6 bases at J, with 11 bases between the two ends. The CDR3 is 13 amino acids. Germline lookup yields CDR1 SGHAT and CDR2 FQNNGV. The CDR3 spells CASSLSVGREQYF. The CDR3, as DNA: TGTGCCAGCAGCTTAAGCGTGGGTCGCGAGCAGTACTTC. Variable domain in full (rest from reference TRBV11-2 and TRBJ2-7): EAGVAQSPRYKIIEKRQSVAFWCNPISGHATLYWYQQILGQGPKLLIQFQNNGVVDDSQLPKDRFSAERLKGVDSTLKIQPAKLEDSAVYLCASSLSVGREQYFGPGTRLTVT.